What follows are 4 T cell receptor beta chains derived from one specimen sequenced in a study of blood T cell repertoires in COVID-19. TCRdb keeps only in-frame clones here, not all; method: immunoSEQ multiplex PCR. The sample records a few hundred thousand clones, roughly 80% being singletons. Sequenced material: peripheral blood. These receptors were taken from a human donor with acute or convalescent COVID-19. The donor label of this sample is uncertain.

The genes are TRBV6-5 and TRBJ1-2; D gene unclear. This CDR3 region has 13 residues. CDR1 MNHEY and CDR2 SVGAGI come from the germline V gene. V dropped 2 bases and J dropped 3 bases, with 7 bases sitting between them. The CDR3 is CASSYSGYYGYTF. CDR3 DNA: TGTGCCAGCAGTTACAGCGGGTACTATGGCTACACCTTC.

V is TRBV7-9 and J is TRBJ2-7; D call uncertain. The CDR3 extends over 14 amino acids. Germline V gene sequence: CDR1 SEHNR, CDR2 FQNEAQ (reference sequence). The V end lost 1 base, the J end lost 0 bases, and 7 bases lay between the germline ends. The CDR3 region has the DNA TGTGCCAGCAGCTTAGGTATCAGCTCCTACGAGCAGTACTTC. Protein sequence: CASSLGISSYEQYF.

In the case of this clone: Additional DNA sequences in this sample encode the identical CDR3. This chain's CDR3 is CASSFGSNYGYTF. The CDR3 DNA follows: TGTGCCAGCAGTTTCGGGAGCAACTATGGCTACACCTTC. The rearrangement joins TRBV12-3 or TRBV12-4 to TRBJ1-2; D ambiguous. Trimming left V 3 bases short and J 2 bases short, with 7 bases between. The CDR3 has 13 amino acids.

This clone is a singleton in its sample. This chain links TRBV13 with TRBJ2-5; D perhaps matches TRBD2 (5 bases). CDR1 PRHDT and CDR2 FYEKMQ come from the germline V gene (reference sequence). This CDR3 region has 14 residues. Trimming removed 2 bases from V and 5 bases from J, with 12 bases in between. CDR3 nucleotide sequence: TGTGCCAGCAGCTTACGTGGGAGCGGCGAGACCCAGTACTTC. It specifies CASSLRGSGETQYF.